Reported below is one T cell receptor (beta chain). The CDR3 consists of 16 residues. Trimming shortened V by 1 base and J by 5 bases, and 17 bases separated the two germline ends. Germline CDR1 reads LNHNV; CDR2 reads YYDKDF (reference sequence). The source of the sample is a study of blood T cell repertoires in COVID-19. Authors' processing steps: Reference gene primer amplification gave nucleated cell count estimates. Sequencing was performed with immunoSEQ multiplex PCR; in TCRdb, only in-frame clones are kept and a portion is missing. V and J calls and clone size are as listed in that table; D and trimming were resolved from the DNA. Among under 450,000 clones listed, approximately 91% were seen once. Enrollees, about 18 to 89 years old, lived in 24 US areas. The study assigned cohorts using participant-reported clinical history. Exposed enrollees encountered a COVID-19 case at some point within 2 weeks before study entry.

This TCR came from a woman aged 40-49 years who had been exposed to COVID-19. The sequencing input was PBMCs or T cells enriched from blood (not recorded which). The chain combines TRBV15 with TRBJ2-5; D might be TRBD2 (7 bases). The chain's CDR3 is CATSRGPPGGRETQYF. In DNA form, the CDR3 reads TGTGCCACCAGCAGAGGGCCCCCGGGGGGCAGGGAGACCCAGTACTTC.